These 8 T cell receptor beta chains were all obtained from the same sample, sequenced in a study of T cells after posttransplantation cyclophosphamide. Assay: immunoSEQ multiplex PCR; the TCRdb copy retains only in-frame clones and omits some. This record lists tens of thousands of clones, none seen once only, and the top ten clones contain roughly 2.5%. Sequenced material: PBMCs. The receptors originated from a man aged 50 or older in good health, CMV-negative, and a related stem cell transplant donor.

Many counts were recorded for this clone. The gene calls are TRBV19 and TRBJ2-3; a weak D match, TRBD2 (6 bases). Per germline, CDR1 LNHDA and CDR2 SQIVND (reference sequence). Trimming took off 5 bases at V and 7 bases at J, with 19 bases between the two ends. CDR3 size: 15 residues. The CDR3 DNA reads TGTGCCAGTAGTCTCATCTACGGGAGTCTGAATACGCAGTATTTT. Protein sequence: CASSLIYGSLNTQYF. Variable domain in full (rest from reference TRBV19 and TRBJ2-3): DGGITQSPKYLFRKEGQNVTLSCEQNLNHDAMYWYRQDPGQGLRLIYYSQIVNDFQKGDIAEGYSVSREKKESFPLTVTSAQKNPTAFYLCASSLIYGSLNTQYFGPGTRLTVL.

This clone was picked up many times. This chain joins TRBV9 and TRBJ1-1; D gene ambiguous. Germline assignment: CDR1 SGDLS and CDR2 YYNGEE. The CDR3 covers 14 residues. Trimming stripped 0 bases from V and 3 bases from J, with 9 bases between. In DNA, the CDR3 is TGTGCCAGCAGCGTAGTGCCAGATGACACTGAAGCTTTCTTT. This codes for CASSVVPDDTEAFF.

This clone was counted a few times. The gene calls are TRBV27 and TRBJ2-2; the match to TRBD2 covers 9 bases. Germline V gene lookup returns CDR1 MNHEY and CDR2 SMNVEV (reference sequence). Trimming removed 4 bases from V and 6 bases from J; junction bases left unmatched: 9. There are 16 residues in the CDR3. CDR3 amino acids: CASSSSSGTRSGELFF. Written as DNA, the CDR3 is TGTGCCAGCAGTTCCTCTAGCGGGACCCGTTCCGGGGAGCTGTTTTTT.

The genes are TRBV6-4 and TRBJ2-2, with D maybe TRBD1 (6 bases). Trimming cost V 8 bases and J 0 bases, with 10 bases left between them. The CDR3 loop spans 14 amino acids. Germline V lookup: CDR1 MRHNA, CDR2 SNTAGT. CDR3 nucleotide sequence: TGTGCCAGCCGACGGACAGCGAACACCGGGGAGCTGTTTTTT. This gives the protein CASRRTANTGELFF.

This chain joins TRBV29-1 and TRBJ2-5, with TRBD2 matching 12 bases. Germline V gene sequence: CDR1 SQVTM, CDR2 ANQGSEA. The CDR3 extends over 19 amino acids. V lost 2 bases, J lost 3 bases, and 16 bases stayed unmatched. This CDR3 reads CSVERLWASGGASEETQYF. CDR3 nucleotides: TGCAGCGTTGAAAGGTTGTGGGCTAGCGGGGGGGCCTCAGAAGAGACCCAGTACTTC. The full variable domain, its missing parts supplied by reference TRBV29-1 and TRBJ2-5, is SAVISQKPSRDICQRGTSLTIQCQVDSQVTMMFWYRQQPGQSLTLIATANQGSEATYESGFVIDKFPISRPNLTFSTLTVSNMSPEDSSIYLCSVERLWASGGASEETQYFGPGTRLLVL.

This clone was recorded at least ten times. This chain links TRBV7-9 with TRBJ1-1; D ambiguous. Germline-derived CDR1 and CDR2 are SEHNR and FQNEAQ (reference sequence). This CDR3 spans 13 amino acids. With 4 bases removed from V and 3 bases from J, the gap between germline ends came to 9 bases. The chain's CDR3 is CASSYGQDTEAFF. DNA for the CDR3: TGTGCCAGCAGCTACGGTCAGGACACTGAAGCTTTCTTT.

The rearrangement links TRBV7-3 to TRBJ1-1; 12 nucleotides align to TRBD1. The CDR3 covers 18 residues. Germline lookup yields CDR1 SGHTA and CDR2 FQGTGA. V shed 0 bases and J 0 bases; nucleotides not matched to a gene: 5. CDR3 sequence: CASSLTGTGGPMNTEAFF. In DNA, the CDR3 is TGTGCCAGCAGCTTAACGGGGACAGGGGGCCCCATGAACACTGAAGCTTTCTTT.

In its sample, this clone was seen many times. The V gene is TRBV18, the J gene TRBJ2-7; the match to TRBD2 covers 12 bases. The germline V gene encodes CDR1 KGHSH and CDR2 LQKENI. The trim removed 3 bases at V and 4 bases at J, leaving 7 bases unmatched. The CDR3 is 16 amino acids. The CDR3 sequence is CASSPPASGRAYEQYF. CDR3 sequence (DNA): TGTGCCAGCTCACCCCCGGCTAGCGGGAGGGCTTACGAGCAGTACTTC.